Listed below are T cell receptor beta chains from one sample, sequenced in a study of T cell responses to AZD1222 COVID-19 vaccine. Method: immunoSEQ multiplex PCR; TCRdb's copy keeps in-frame clones and lacks some. The table records about 150,000 clones, around 84% of them present only once. Sequences were derived from peripheral blood, sampled 28 days after the second AZD1222 dose. The receptors were sampled from an adult who received the AZD1222 COVID-19 vaccine. Each CDR3 is given with its conserved first and last residue.

j_gene: TRBJ1-6; v_gene: TRBV9; CDR3aa: CASSQRGGRSPLHF
j_gene: TRBJ1-2; v_gene: TRBV10-2; CDR3aa: CASSETREGFNYGYTF
j_gene: TRBJ2-1; v_gene: TRBV4-2; CDR3aa: CASSRLAGGNNEQFF
j_gene: TRBJ2-1; v_gene: TRBV5-1; CDR3aa: CASASYNEQFF
j_gene: TRBJ1-2; v_gene: TRBV11-1; CDR3aa: CASRLARHTF
j_gene: TRBJ2-5; v_gene: TRBV11-2; CDR3aa: CASSLDIPGTGVEETQYF
j_gene: TRBJ2-5; v_gene: TRBV2; CDR3aa: CASRALPGEQETQYF
j_gene: TRBJ1-4; v_gene: TRBV18; CDR3aa: CASSPSQLRGEKLFF
j_gene: TRBJ1-1; v_gene: TRBV11-2; CDR3aa: CASSLDLGQGRSLNTEAFF
j_gene: TRBJ1-2; v_gene: TRBV25-1; CDR3aa: CASTGGTGYTF
j_gene: TRBJ1-6; v_gene: TRBV3-1/TRBV3-2; CDR3aa: CASSQDTGVYSPLHF
j_gene: TRBJ2-5; v_gene: TRBV5-1; CDR3aa: CASSAHRGETQYF
j_gene: TRBJ2-5; v_gene: TRBV5-4; CDR3aa: CASSYNIETQYF
j_gene: TRBJ1-2; v_gene: TRBV4-1; CDR3aa: CASSQAGYGYTF
j_gene: TRBJ2-7; v_gene: TRBV6-1; CDR3aa: CASSEVGTSYEQYF
j_gene: TRBJ1-2; v_gene: TRBV2; CDR3aa: CASSLRGASYGYTF
j_gene: TRBJ1-2; v_gene: TRBV19; CDR3aa: CASNPGTGVGYTF
j_gene: TRBJ1-3; v_gene: TRBV7-9; CDR3aa: CASSSASSGNTIYF
j_gene: TRBJ1-3; v_gene: TRBV30; CDR3aa: CAWADANGNTIYF
j_gene: TRBJ1-2; v_gene: TRBV5-1; CDR3aa: CASSLDPGGYGYTF
j_gene: TRBJ2-7; v_gene: TRBV7-2; CDR3aa: CASSLYSGGIYEQYF
j_gene: TRBJ2-1; v_gene: TRBV24-1; CDR3aa: CATSDGTSGTYNEQFF
j_gene: TRBJ2-1; v_gene: TRBV11-2; CDR3aa: CASSLGGAGEQFF
j_gene: TRBJ2-1; v_gene: TRBV19; CDR3aa: CASRSDSGRGEQFF
j_gene: TRBJ1-5; v_gene: TRBV12-3/TRBV12-4; CDR3aa: CASSPRRFQPQHF
j_gene: TRBJ2-5; v_gene: TRBV2; CDR3aa: CASSATETQYF
j_gene: TRBJ1-2; v_gene: TRBV3-1/TRBV3-2; CDR3aa: CASSQATANYGYTF
j_gene: TRBJ1-1; v_gene: TRBV2; CDR3aa: CASNPSGAWTEAFF
j_gene: TRBJ2-1; v_gene: TRBV7-8; CDR3aa: CASSSQRGGRNEQFF
j_gene: TRBJ2-3; v_gene: TRBV3-1/TRBV3-2; CDR3aa: CASSPNTDTQYF
j_gene: TRBJ1-2; v_gene: TRBV7-9; CDR3aa: CASSLAGNYGYTF
j_gene: TRBJ2-3; v_gene: TRBV27; CDR3aa: CASSLFNWDTQYF
j_gene: TRBJ2-3; v_gene: TRBV2; CDR3aa: CASKGGGANTDTQYF
j_gene: TRBJ2-1; v_gene: TRBV6-5; CDR3aa: CASTPPSNEQFF
j_gene: TRBJ2-2; v_gene: TRBV3-1/TRBV3-2; CDR3aa: CASSQLDSRESTGELFF
j_gene: TRBJ1-2; v_gene: TRBV28; CDR3aa: CASSLQGLHGYTF
j_gene: TRBJ1-1; v_gene: TRBV19; CDR3aa: CASSIGQGKWNTEAFF
j_gene: TRBJ1-3; v_gene: TRBV11-2; CDR3aa: CASSSWDSGNTIYF
j_gene: TRBJ2-1; v_gene: TRBV4-2; CDR3aa: CASSQAPSTPQVEQFF
j_gene: TRBJ1-4; v_gene: TRBV27; CDR3aa: CASSLRRNEKLFF
j_gene: TRBJ1-1; v_gene: TRBV6-1; CDR3aa: CASSETGWDTEAFF
j_gene: TRBJ2-7; v_gene: TRBV20-1; CDR3aa: CSAPQGSEQYF
j_gene: TRBJ2-5; v_gene: TRBV24-1; CDR3aa: CATSVGQETQYF
j_gene: TRBJ1-1; v_gene: TRBV7-2; CDR3aa: CASSLEFQLKNTEAFF
j_gene: TRBJ2-1; v_gene: TRBV29-1; CDR3aa: CSVEDDHRGPLSPYNEQFF
j_gene: TRBJ1-2; v_gene: TRBV10-3; CDR3aa: CAISGDFGALNYGYTF
j_gene: TRBJ2-7; v_gene: TRBV30; CDR3aa: CAWSVEMGEMYEQYF
j_gene: TRBJ2-5; v_gene: TRBV2; CDR3aa: CASRLGAGEETQYF
j_gene: TRBJ2-6; v_gene: TRBV30; CDR3aa: CAGRTSGSSGANVLTF
j_gene: TRBJ2-1; v_gene: TRBV20-1; CDR3aa: CSVQGRNEQFF